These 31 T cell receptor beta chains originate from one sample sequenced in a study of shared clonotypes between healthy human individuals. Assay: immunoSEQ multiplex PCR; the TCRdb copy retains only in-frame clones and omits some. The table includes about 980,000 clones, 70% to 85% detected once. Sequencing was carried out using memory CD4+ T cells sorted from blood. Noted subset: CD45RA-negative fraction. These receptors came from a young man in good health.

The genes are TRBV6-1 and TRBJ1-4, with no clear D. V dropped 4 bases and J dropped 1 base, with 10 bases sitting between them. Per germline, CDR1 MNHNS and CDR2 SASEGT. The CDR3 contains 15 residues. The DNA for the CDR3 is TGTGCCAGCAGTGTTCAGGAGGGAACTAATGAAAAACTGTTTTTT. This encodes CASSVQEGTNEKLFF.

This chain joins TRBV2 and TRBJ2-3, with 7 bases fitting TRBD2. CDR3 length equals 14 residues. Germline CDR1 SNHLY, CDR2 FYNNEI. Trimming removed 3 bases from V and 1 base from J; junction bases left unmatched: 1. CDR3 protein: CASSELAGTDTQYF. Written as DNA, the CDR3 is TGTGCCAGCAGTGAGCTAGCGGGCACAGATACGCAGTATTTT.

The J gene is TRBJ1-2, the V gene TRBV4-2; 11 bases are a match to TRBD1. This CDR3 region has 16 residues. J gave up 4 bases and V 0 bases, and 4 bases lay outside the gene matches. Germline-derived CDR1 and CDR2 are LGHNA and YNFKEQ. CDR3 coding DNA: TGTGCCAGCAGCCAAGATTGGACAGGGGGCTTCTATGGCTACACCTTC. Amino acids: CASSQDWTGGFYGYTF.

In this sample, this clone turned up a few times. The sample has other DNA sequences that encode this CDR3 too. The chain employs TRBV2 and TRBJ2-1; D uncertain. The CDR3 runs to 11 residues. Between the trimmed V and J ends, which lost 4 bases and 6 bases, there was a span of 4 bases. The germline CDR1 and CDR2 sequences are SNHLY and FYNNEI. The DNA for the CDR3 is TGTGCCAGCAGTGTGCTCAATGAGCAGTTCTTC. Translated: CASSVLNEQFF. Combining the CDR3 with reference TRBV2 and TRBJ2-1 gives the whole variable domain EPEVTQTPSHQVTQMGQEVILRCVPISNHLYFYWYRQILGQKVEFLVSFYNNEISEKSEIFDDQFSVERPDGSNFTLKIRSTKLEDSAMYFCASSVLNEQFFGPGTRLTVL.

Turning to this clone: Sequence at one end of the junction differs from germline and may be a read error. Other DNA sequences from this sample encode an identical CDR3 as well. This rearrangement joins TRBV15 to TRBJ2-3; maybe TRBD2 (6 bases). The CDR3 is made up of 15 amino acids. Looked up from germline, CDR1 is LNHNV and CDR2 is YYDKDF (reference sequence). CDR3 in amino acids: CATSRDLTSKDTQYF. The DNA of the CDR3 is TGTGCCACCAGCAGAGATTTAACTAGCAAAGATACGCAGTATTTT.

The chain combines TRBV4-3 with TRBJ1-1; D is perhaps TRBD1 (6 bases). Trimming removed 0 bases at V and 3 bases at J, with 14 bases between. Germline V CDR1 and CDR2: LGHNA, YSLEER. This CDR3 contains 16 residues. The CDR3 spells CASSQDAAGGHTEAFF. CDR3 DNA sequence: TGCGCCAGCAGCCAAGACGCCGCCGGGGGGCACACTGAAGCTTTCTTT.

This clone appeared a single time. Here the CDR3 reads CASRTGFGIRAFF. The DNA for the CDR3 is TGTGCCAGCAGGACCGGATTCGGGATTCGAGCTTTCTTT. The chain has TRBV5-5 and TRBJ1-1; no clear D gene. Trimming pared 5 bases from V and 10 bases from J, leaving 18 bases between. The CDR3 length is 13 residues. Germline V gene sequence: CDR1 SGHKS, CDR2 YYEKEE (reference sequence).

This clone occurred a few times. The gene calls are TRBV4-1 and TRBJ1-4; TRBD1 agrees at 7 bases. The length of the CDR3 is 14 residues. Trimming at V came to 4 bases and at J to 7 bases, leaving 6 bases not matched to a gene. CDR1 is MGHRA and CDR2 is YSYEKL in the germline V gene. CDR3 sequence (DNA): TGCGCCAGCAGCCCTACAGGGGTGGGTGAAAAACTGTTTTTT. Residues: CASSPTGVGEKLFF.

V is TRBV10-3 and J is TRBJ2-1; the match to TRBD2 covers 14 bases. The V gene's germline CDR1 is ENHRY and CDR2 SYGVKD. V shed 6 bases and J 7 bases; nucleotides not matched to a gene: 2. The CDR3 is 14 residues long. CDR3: CAISGTSGRNEQFF. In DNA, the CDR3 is TGTGCCATCAGCGGGACTAGCGGGAGAAATGAGCAGTTCTTC.

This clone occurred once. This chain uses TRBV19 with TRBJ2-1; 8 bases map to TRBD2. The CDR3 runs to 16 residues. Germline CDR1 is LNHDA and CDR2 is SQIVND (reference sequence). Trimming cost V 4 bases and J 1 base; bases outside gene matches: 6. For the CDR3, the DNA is TGTGCCAGTAGTAATTTACTAGCGGCTTCCTACAATGAGCAGTTCTTC. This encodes CASSNLLAASYNEQFF. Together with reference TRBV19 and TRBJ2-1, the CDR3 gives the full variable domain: DGGITQSPKYLFRKEGQNVTLSCEQNLNHDAMYWYRQDPGQGLRLIYYSQIVNDFQKGDIAEGYSVSREKKESFPLTVTSAQKNPTAFYLCASSNLLAASYNEQFFGPGTRLTVL.

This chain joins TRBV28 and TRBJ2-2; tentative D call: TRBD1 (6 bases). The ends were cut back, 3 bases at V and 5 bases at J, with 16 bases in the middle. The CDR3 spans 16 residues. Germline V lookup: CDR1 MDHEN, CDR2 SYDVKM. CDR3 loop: CASSFPQGTSTGELFF. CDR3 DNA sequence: TGTGCCAGCAGTTTCCCACAGGGAACCTCAACCGGGGAGCTGTTTTTT. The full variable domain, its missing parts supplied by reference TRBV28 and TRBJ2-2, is DVKVTQSSRYLVKRTGEKVFLECVQDMDHENMFWYRQDPGLGLRLIYFSYDVKMKEKGDIPEGYSVSREKKERFSLILESASTNQTSMYLCASSFPQGTSTGELFFGEGSRLTVL.

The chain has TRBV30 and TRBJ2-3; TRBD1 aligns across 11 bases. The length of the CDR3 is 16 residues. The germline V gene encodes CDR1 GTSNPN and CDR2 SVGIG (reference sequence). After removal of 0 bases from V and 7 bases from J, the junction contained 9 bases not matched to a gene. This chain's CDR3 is CAWSVGGQGAWNTQYF. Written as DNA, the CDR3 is TGTGCCTGGAGTGTGGGAGGACAGGGGGCTTGGAATACGCAGTATTTT.

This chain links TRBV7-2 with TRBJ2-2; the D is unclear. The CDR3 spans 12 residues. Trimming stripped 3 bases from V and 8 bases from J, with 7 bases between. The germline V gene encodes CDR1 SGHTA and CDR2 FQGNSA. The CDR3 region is CASSFWGGELFF. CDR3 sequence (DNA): TGTGCCAGCAGCTTTTGGGGTGGGGAGCTGTTTTTT.

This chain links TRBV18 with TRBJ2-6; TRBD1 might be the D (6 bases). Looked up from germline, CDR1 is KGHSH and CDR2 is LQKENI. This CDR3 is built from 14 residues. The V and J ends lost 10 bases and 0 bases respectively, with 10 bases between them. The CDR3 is CATTQGSGANVLTF. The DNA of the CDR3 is TGTGCCACCACACAGGGCTCTGGGGCCAACGTCCTGACTTTC.

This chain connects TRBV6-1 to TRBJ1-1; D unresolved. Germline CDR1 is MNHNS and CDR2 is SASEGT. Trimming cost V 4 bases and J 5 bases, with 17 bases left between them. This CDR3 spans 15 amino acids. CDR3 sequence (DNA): TGTGCCAGCAGTGCGCAGTCCAACGTCAGGACTGAAGCTTTCTTT. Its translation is CASSAQSNVRTEAFF.

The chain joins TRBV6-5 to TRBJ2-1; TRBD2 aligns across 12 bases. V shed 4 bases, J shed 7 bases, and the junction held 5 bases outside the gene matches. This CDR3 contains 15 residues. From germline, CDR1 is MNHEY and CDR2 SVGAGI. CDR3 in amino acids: CASSSITSGRNEQFF. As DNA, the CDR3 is TGTGCCAGCAGTTCGATTACTAGCGGGAGGAATGAGCAGTTCTTC.

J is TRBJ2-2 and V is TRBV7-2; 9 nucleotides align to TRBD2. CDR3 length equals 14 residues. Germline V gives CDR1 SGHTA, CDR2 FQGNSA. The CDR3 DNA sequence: TGTGCGACAAGCGGGGGGCTTAACACCGGGGAGCTGTTTTTT. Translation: CATSGGLNTGELFF.

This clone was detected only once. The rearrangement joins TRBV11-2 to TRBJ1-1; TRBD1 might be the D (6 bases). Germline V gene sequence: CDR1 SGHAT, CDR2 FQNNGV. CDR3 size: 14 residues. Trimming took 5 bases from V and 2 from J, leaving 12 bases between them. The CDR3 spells CASSTGTGNTEAFF. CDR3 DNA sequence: TGTGCCAGCAGCACAGGGACGGGTAACACTGAAGCTTTCTTT.

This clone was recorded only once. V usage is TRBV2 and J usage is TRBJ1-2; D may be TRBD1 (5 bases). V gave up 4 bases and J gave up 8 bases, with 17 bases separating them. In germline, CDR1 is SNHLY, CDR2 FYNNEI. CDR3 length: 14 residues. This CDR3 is CASSVPRGPGGYTF. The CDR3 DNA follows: TGTGCCAGCAGTGTACCGCGGGGCCCGGGGGGCTACACCTTC.

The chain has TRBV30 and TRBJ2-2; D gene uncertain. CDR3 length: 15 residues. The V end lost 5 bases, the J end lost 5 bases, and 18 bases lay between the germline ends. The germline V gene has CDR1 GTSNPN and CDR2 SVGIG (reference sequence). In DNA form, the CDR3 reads TGTGCCTGGGGGCGGCCGACTGCTGCTACCGGGGAGCTGTTTTTT. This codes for CAWGRPTAATGELFF.

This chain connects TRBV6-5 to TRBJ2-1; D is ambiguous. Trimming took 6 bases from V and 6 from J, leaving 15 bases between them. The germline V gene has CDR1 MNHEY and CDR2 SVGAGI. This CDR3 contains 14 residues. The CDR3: CASRRPDPINEQFF. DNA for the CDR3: TGTGCCAGCAGACGACCGGACCCCATCAATGAGCAGTTCTTC.

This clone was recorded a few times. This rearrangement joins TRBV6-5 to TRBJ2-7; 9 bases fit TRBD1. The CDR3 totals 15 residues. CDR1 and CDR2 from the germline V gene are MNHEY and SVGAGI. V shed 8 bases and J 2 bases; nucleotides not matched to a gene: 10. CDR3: CASHKQGATTYEQYF. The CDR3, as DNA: TGTGCCAGCCACAAACAGGGGGCCACAACCTACGAGCAGTACTTC.

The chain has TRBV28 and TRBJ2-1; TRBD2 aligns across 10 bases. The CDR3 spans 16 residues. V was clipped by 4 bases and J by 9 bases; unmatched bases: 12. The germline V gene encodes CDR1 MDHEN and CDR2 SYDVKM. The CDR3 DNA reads TGTGCCAGCAGTTCCCCCCCAGCGGGGGGGCCTGGTGAGCAGTTCTTC. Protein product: CASSSPPAGGPGEQFF.

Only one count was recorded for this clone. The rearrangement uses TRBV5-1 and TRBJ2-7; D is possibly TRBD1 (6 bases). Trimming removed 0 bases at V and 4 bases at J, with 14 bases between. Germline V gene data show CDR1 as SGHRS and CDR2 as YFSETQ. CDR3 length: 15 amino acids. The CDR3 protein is CASSLGDTVVYEQYF. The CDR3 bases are TGCGCCAGCAGCTTGGGGGACACCGTAGTGTACGAGCAGTACTTC.

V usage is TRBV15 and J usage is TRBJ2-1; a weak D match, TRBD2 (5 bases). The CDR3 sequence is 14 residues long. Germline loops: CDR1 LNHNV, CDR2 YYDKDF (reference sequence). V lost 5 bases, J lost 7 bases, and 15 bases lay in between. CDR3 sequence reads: CATSARDARNEQFF. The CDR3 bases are TGTGCCACCAGCGCCCGGGATGCTCGTAATGAGCAGTTCTTC. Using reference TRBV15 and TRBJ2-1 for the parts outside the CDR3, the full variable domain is DAMVIQNPRYQVTQFGKPVTLSCSQTLNHNVMYWYQQKSSQAPKLLFHYYDKDFNNEADTPDNFQSRRPNTSFCFLDIRSPGLGDTAMYLCATSARDARNEQFFGPGTRLTVL.

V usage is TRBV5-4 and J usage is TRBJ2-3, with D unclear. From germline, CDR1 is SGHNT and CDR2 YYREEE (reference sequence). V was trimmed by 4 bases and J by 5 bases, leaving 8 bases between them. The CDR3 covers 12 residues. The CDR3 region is CASSLVLDTQYF. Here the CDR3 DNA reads TGTGCCAGCAGCCTCGTATTAGATACGCAGTATTTT.

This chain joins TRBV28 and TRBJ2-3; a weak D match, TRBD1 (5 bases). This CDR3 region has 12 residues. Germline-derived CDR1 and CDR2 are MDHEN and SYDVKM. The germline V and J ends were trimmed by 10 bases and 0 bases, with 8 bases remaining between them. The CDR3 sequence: CATDSSTDTQYF. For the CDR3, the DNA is TGTGCCACCGACAGTAGCACAGATACGCAGTATTTT.

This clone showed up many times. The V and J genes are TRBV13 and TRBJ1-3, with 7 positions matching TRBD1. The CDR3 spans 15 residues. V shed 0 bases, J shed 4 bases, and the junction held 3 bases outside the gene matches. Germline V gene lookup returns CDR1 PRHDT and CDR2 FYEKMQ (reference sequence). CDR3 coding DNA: TGTGCCAGCAGCTTAGGGGACAGGTCAGGAAACACCATATATTTT. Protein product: CASSLGDRSGNTIYF. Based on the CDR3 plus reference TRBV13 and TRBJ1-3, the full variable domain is AAGVIQSPRHLIKEKRETATLKCYPIPRHDTVYWYQQGPGQDPQFLISFYEKMQSDKGSIPDRFSAQQFSDYHSELNMSSLELGDSALYFCASSLGDRSGNTIYFGEGSWLTVV.

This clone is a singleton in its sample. This CDR3 reads CSVLTFTEEGVSEAFF. CDR3 nucleotide sequence: TGCAGCGTCCTTACCTTTACTGAGGAGGGTGTATCTGAAGCTTTCTTT. The rearrangement joins TRBV29-1 to TRBJ1-1, with D hard to call. CDR1 is SQVTM, CDR2 ANQGSEA, per germline. This CDR3 region has 16 residues. Trimming pared 6 bases from V and 6 bases from J, leaving 26 bases between.

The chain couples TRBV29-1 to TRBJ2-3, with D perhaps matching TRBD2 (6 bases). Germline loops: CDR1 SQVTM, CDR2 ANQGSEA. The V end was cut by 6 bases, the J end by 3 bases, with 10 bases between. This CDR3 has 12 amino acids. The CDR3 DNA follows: TGCAGCGTGGAGGGTGCTACAGATACGCAGTATTTT. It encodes CSVEGATDTQYF.

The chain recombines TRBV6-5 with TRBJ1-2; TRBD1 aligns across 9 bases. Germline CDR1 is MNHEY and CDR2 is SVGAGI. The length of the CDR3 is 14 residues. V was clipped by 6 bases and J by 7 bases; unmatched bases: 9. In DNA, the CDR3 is TGTGCCAGCAGAGGGACAGGGCGGTATCTTGGCTACACCTTC. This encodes CASRGTGRYLGYTF.